The 21 T cell receptor beta chains in this list originate from one sample, sequenced in a study of cytomegalovirus exposure and HLA in healthy donors. It was with 60 Vbeta and 13 Jbeta primers that the PCR ran. Method: immunoSEQ multiplex PCR; TCRdb's copy keeps in-frame clones and lacks some. This table holds about 59,000 clones, 65% to 90% found once. Material: PBMCs. The receptors stem from a human donor in good health.

A word on this clone: A junction end diverges from the germline sequence, so it may reflect a read error. The gene calls are TRBV7-9 and TRBJ1-2; a weak D match, TRBD1 (6 bases). CDR3 length: 15 residues. Germline values: CDR1 SEHNR, CDR2 FQNEAQ (reference sequence). The CDR3 DNA follows: TGTTCCAGCAGCTTAGTGGCAGGGGAGAACTATGGCTACACCTTC. The encoded protein is CSSSLVAGENYGYTF. The entire variable domain, with the rest obtained from reference TRBV7-9 and TRBJ1-2, is as follows: DTGVSQNPRHKITKRGQNVTFRCDPISEHNRLYWYRQTLGQGPEFLTYFQNEAQLEKSRLLSDRFSAERPKGSFSTLEIQRTEQGDSAMYLCSSSLVAGENYGYTFGSGTRLTVV.

The chain carries TRBV19 and TRBJ1-1, with TRBD1 identical over 7 bases. J gave up 0 bases and V 6 bases, and 4 bases lay outside the gene matches. The CDR3 runs to 14 residues. From germline, CDR1 is LNHDA and CDR2 SQIVND (reference sequence). The chain's CDR3 is CASSGGQLNTEAFF. In nucleotides, the CDR3 is TGTGCCAGTAGCGGGGGACAGTTGAACACTGAAGCTTTCTTT.

This rearrangement joins TRBV19 to TRBJ2-1, with 8 bases that match TRBD2. The germline V gene has CDR1 LNHDA and CDR2 SQIVND (reference sequence). CDR3 length: 14 residues. The V segment lost 10 bases and the J segment 3 bases; nucleotides outside the gene matches: 8. CDR3 in amino acids: CAISLAADYNEQFF. The CDR3 coding sequence is TGTGCCATCTCACTAGCGGCCGACTACAATGAGCAGTTCTTC.

The rearrangement links TRBV5-1 to TRBJ2-2; D remains unclear. V was shortened by 4 bases and J by 6 bases, with 7 bases between the two germline ends. CDR3 length equals 12 residues. CDR1 and CDR2 (germline): SGHRS, YFSETQ. CDR3 nucleotides: TGCGCCAGCAGCCGTCCCCCCGGGGAGCTGTTTTTT. It yields the protein CASSRPPGELFF.

CDR3 DNA sequence: TGTGCCAGCAGCTTGGGTGGACAGGGCGTCTATCAGCCCCAGCATTTT. Protein: CASSLGGQGVYQPQHF. The chain is built from TRBV5-6 and TRBJ1-5, with 8 bases that match TRBD1. The CDR3 consists of 16 residues. Germline CDR1 and CDR2: SGHDT and YYEEEE. J lost 5 bases, V lost 0 bases, and 7 bases had no gene match.

The CDR3 nucleotides read TGCGCCAGCAGTGAAGGGACAGGGGGTGAAAAACTGTTTTTT. Amino acid sequence: CASSEGTGGEKLFF. The rearrangement links TRBV10-2 to TRBJ1-4; TRBD1 aligns across 11 bases. V lost 3 bases and J lost 7; bases outside the gene matches: 1. The CDR3 runs 14 residues. From germline, CDR1 is WSHSY and CDR2 SAAADI.

The J gene is TRBJ1-4, the V gene TRBV19; D gene uncertain. Per the germline V gene, CDR1 is LNHDA and CDR2 is SQIVND (reference sequence). The CDR3 sequence is 12 residues long. V was clipped by 7 bases and J by 6 bases, with 9 bases between them. CDR3 sequence: CASTQEDEKLFF. The CDR3 bases are TGTGCCAGTACGCAGGAAGATGAAAAACTGTTTTTT. Full variable domain (outside the CDR3, taken from reference TRBV19 and TRBJ1-4): DGGITQSPKYLFRKEGQNVTLSCEQNLNHDAMYWYRQDPGQGLRLIYYSQIVNDFQKGDIAEGYSVSREKKESFPLTVTSAQKNPTAFYLCASTQEDEKLFFGSGTQLSVL.

The chain combines TRBV19 with TRBJ2-3, with TRBD2 matching over 10 bases. The J segment lost 6 bases and the V segment lost 3 bases, leaving 9 bases of the junction unmatched. The germline gives CDR1 LNHDA, CDR2 SQIVND (reference sequence). The CDR3 sequence is 16 residues long. CDR3 region: CASSILSGRSDDTQYF. CDR3 nucleotide sequence: TGTGCCAGTAGTATCCTTAGCGGGAGGTCGGACGATACGCAGTATTTT.

The V and J genes are TRBV7-9 and TRBJ2-1, with 7 bases fitting TRBD1. Trimming cost V 9 bases and J 4 bases; bases outside gene matches: 6. CDR1 and CDR2 from the germline V gene are SEHNR and FQNEAQ (reference sequence). The CDR3 has 13 amino acids. CDR3 protein: CASLGTAYNEQFF. The DNA of the CDR3 is TGTGCCAGTCTCGGGACAGCATACAATGAGCAGTTCTTC.

The chain is built from TRBV7-2 and TRBJ1-1; the match to TRBD1 covers 7 bases. CDR3 length: 16 residues. With 1 base clipped from V and 0 bases from J, the junction kept 5 bases outside the gene matches. The germline CDR1 and CDR2 sequences are SGHTA and FQGNSA. CDR3 coding DNA: TGTGCCAGCAGCTTAGGACAGGGACAATTGAACACTGAAGCTTTCTTT. Translation gives CASSLGQGQLNTEAFF.

The J gene is TRBJ2-6, the V gene TRBV4-1; D might be TRBD1 (6 bases). V was cut by 0 bases and J by 4 bases, with 13 bases left in between. The CDR3 extends over 17 amino acids. Germline V gives CDR1 MGHRA, CDR2 YSYEKL. The CDR3 DNA is TGCGCCAGCAGCCAAGACCACAGGGTCATCGGGGCCAACGTCCTGACTTTC. It is translated as CASSQDHRVIGANVLTF.

The V gene is TRBV18, the J gene TRBJ1-1; 7 nucleotides align to TRBD1. The CDR3 is 13 residues long. The germline V gene has CDR1 KGHSH and CDR2 LQKENI. V gave up 6 bases and J gave up 7 bases; unmatched junction bases: 8. Written as DNA, the CDR3 is TGTGCCAGCTCCCCGGGACAGATATTTGAAGCTTTCTTT. Translating it yields CASSPGQIFEAFF.

The rearrangement joins TRBV9 to TRBJ2-7, with 7 bases matching TRBD1. There are 15 residues in the CDR3. CDR1 SGDLS and CDR2 YYNGEE come from the germline V gene. J lost 2 bases, V lost 0 bases, and 5 bases had no gene match. The CDR3 DNA reads as TGTGCCAGCAGCGTAGAGGGGGCATCAGCCTACGAGCAGTACTTC. Translated, it gives CASSVEGASAYEQYF.

V gene TRBV30 combines with J gene TRBJ1-5, with 8 bases identical to TRBD1. The junction had 2 bases not matched to a gene; V was cut back by 2 bases and J by 2 bases. The CDR3 runs 14 residues. Germline V gene sequence: CDR1 GTSNPN, CDR2 SVGIG (reference sequence). CDR3 DNA: TGTGCCTGGAGTCCGGGACAGGGCAATCAGCCCCAGCATTTT. Residues: CAWSPGQGNQPQHF.

This clone was detected only a few times. The J gene is TRBJ2-1, the V gene TRBV28, with 9 bases that match TRBD2. The CDR3 is 15 residues long. The V gene's germline CDR1 is MDHEN and CDR2 SYDVKM. Unmatched junction bases numbered 4, after V lost 7 bases and J lost 0 bases. CDR3 nucleotides: TGTGCCAGCAAAGTTAGCGGGAGCTCCTACAATGAGCAGTTCTTC. Translated, it gives CASKVSGSSYNEQFF. The variable domain in full, completed from reference TRBV28 and TRBJ2-1, reads DVKVTQSSRYLVKRTGEKVFLECVQDMDHENMFWYRQDPGLGLRLIYFSYDVKMKEKGDIPEGYSVSREKKERFSLILESASTNQTSMYLCASKVSGSSYNEQFFGPGTRLTVL.

This clone has more than one count but fewer than ten. The V gene is TRBV10-3, the J gene TRBJ2-3, with 7 positions matching TRBD2. This CDR3 comprises 14 residues. The trim removed 6 bases at V and 0 bases at J, leaving 3 bases unmatched. The germline gives CDR1 ENHRY, CDR2 SYGVKD. The CDR3 nucleotides read TGTGCCATCAGAGCTAGCGGTAGCACAGATACGCAGTATTTT. Translated: CAIRASGSTDTQYF.

This chain joins TRBV6-1 and TRBJ1-6, with D maybe TRBD1 (6 bases). Trimming cost V 4 bases and J 7 bases, with 8 bases left between them. Germline V gene lookup returns CDR1 MNHNS and CDR2 SASEGT. CDR3 size: 13 residues. The CDR3 DNA reads as TGTGCCAGCAGTGGTACAGGGAATTCACCCCTCCACTTT. Amino acids: CASSGTGNSPLHF.

There are a few counts of this clone. The rearrangement uses TRBV10-3 and TRBJ2-5; 8 bases align to TRBD1. There are 16 residues in the CDR3. With 3 bases clipped from V and 4 bases from J, the junction kept 10 bases outside the gene matches. Germline V CDR1 and CDR2: ENHRY, SYGVKD. This CDR3 is CAISDRQGPPTETQYF. DNA for the CDR3: TGTGCCATCAGTGACAGACAGGGGCCGCCGACAGAGACCCAGTACTTC.

The chain joins TRBV6-4 to TRBJ2-1; TRBD1 might be the D (5 bases). The V end lost 5 bases, the J end lost 6 bases, and 11 bases lay between the germline ends. The CDR3 length is 13 residues. Germline CDR1 is MRHNA and CDR2 is SNTAGT. DNA for the CDR3: TGTGCCAGCAGTACCTCAGGGCCCAATGAGCAGTTCTTC. Translation gives CASSTSGPNEQFF.

On this clone: One end of the junction does not line up with germline, which may come from a read error. The rearrangement links TRBV7-9 to TRBJ1-5; D may be TRBD1 (5 bases). Germline loops: CDR1 SEHNR, CDR2 FQNEAQ (reference sequence). This CDR3 spans 15 amino acids. The CDR3 sequence: CSSSLEGQGYQPQHF. CDR3 DNA: TGTTCCAGCAGCTTAGAAGGGCAGGGTTATCAGCCCCAGCATTTT.

The genes are TRBV18 and TRBJ1-3, with D tentatively TRBD1 (5 bases). CDR1 is KGHSH and CDR2 is LQKENI in the germline V gene. The CDR3 runs to 17 residues. The V gene lost 3 bases and the J gene lost 4 bases, with 19 bases spanning the gap. The CDR3 is CASSPSLQVGAGNTIYF. CDR3 sequence (DNA): TGTGCCAGCTCACCGTCACTTCAGGTTGGGGCAGGAAACACCATATATTTT.